This T cell receptor (beta chain) was sequenced for a study of cytotoxic CD8 clonotypes in ibrutinib-treated CLL. For the study at large: Included were 11 relapsed/refractory and 15 treatment-naive patients, of whom about 18 were IGHV unmutated.

Germline assignment: CDR1 SNHLY and CDR2 FYNNEI. CDR3 length: 14 residues. The V gene lost 6 bases and the J gene lost 5 bases, with 14 bases spanning the gap. Clones were read by immunoSEQ multiplex PCR, and TCRdb kept only the in-frame ones, dropping some. The sample yields 150,000 to 200,000 clones, around nine tenths seen once. Study-level points and caveats: Clonotypes that were public were uncommon, and they contracted or stayed stable on treatment.

Turning to this clone: Its antigen is unknown.

This specimen consisted of PBMCs, obtained at disease progression, from a patient treated with ibrutinib. This chain uses TRBV2 with TRBJ1-5, with D unresolved. The sequence derives from a human donor with chronic lymphocytic leukemia. Here the CDR3 reads CASSPVSGDQPQHF. CDR3 sequence (DNA): TGTGCCAGCAGCCCCGTTTCAGGCGATCAGCCCCAGCATTTT.